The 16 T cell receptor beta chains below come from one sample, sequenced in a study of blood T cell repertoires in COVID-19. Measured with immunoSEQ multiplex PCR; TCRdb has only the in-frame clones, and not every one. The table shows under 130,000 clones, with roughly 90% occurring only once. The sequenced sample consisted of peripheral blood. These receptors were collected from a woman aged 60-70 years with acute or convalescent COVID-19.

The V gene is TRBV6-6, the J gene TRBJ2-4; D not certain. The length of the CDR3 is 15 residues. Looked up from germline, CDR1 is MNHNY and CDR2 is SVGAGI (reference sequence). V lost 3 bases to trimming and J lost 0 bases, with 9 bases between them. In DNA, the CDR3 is TGTGCCAGCAGTTATGAGGCTGTAGCCAAAAACATTCAGTACTTC. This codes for CASSYEAVAKNIQYF.

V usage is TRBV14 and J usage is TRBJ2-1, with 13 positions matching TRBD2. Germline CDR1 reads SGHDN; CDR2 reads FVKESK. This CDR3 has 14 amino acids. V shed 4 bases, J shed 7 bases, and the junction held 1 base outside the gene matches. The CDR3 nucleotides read TGTGCCAGCAGCCGGGGACTAGCGGGAAATGAGCAGTTCTTC. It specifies CASSRGLAGNEQFF.

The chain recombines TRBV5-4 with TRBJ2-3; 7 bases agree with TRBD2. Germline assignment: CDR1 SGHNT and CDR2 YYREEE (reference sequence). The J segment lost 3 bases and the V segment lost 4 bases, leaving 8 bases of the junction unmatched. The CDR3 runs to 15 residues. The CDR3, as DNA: TGTGCCAGCAGCCGGAGCGGCGGGAGTACAGATACGCAGTATTTT. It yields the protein CASSRSGGSTDTQYF.

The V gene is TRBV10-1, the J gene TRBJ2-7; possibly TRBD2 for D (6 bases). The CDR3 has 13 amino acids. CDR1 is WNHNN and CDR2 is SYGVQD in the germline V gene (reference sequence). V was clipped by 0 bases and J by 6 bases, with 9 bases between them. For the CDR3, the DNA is TGCGCCAGCAGTGAGTCCGGGGGTCTCGAGCAGTACTTC. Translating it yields CASSESGGLEQYF.

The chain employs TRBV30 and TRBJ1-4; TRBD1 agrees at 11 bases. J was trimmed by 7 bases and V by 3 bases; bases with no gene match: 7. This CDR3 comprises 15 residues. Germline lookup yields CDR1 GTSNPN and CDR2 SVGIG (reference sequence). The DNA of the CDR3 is TGTGCCTGGAGCGCAGGGACAGGGGGAAGTGAAAAACTGTTTTTT. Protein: CAWSAGTGGSEKLFF. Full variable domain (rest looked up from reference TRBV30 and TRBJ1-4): SQTIHQWPATLVQPVGSPLSLECTVEGTSNPNLYWYRQAAGRGLQLLFYSVGIGQISSEVPQNLSASRPQDRQFILSSKKLLLSDSGFYLCAWSAGTGGSEKLFFGSGTQLSVL.

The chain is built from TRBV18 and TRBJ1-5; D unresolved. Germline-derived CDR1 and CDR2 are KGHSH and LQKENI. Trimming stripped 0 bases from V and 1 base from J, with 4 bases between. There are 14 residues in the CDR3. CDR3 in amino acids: CASSPPGSNQPQHF. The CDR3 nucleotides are TGTGCCAGCTCACCACCGGGCAGCAATCAGCCCCAGCATTTT.

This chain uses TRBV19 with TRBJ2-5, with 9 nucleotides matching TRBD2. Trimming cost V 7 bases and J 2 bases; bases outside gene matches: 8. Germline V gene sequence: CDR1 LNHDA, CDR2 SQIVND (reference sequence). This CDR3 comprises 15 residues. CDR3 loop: CASTPSGTFQETQYF. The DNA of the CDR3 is TGTGCCAGTACCCCTAGCGGGACTTTTCAAGAGACCCAGTACTTC. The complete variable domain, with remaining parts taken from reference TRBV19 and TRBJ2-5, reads DGGITQSPKYLFRKEGQNVTLSCEQNLNHDAMYWYRQDPGQGLRLIYYSQIVNDFQKGDIAEGYSVSREKKESFPLTVTSAQKNPTAFYLCASTPSGTFQETQYFGPGTRLLVL.

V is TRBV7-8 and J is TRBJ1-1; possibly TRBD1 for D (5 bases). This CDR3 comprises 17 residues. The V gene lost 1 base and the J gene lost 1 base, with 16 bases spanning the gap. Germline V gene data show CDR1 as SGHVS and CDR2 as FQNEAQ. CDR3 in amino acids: CASSLGGSGTSNTEAFF. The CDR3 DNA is TGTGCCAGCAGCTTAGGGGGCTCGGGCACCTCGAACACTGAAGCTTTCTTT.

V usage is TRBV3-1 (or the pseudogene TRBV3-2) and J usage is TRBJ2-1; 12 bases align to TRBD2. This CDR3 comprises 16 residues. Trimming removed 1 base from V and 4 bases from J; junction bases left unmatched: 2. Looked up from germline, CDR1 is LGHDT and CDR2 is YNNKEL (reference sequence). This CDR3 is CASSQGLAGGYNEQFF. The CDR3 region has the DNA TGTGCCAGCAGCCAAGGGCTAGCGGGAGGGTACAATGAGCAGTTCTTC.

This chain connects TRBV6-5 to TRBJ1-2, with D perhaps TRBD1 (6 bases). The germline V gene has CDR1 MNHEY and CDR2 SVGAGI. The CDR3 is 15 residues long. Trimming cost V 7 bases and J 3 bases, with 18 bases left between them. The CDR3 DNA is TGTGCCAGCAACCAGCTGGCGGACAGAGACTATGGCTACACCTTC. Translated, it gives CASNQLADRDYGYTF.

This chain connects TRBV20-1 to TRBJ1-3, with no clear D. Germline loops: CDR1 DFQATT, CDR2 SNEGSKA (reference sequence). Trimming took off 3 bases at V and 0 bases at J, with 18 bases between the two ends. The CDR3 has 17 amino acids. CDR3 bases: TGCAGTGCTAGTGACTTTGCGGGTTCTTACTCTGGAAACACCATATATTTT. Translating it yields CSASDFAGSYSGNTIYF.

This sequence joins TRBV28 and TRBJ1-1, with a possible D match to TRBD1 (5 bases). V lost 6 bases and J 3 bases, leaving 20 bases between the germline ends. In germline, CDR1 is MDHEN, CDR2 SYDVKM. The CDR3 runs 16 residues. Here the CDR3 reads CASRDGWGGSDTEAFF. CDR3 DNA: TGTGCCAGCAGGGACGGTTGGGGGGGGAGTGACACTGAAGCTTTCTTT.

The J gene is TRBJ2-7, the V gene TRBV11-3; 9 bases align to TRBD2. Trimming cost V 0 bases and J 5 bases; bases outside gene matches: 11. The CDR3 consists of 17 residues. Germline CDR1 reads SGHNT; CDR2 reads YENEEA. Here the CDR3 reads CASSLDSPGTSGHEQYV. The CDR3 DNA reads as TGTGCCAGCAGCTTAGATTCCCCTGGCACTAGCGGGCACGAGCAGTACGTC.

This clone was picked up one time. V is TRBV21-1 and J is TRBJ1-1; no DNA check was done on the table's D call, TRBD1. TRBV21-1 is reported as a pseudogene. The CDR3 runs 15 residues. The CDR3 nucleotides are TGTGCCAGCAGCCCGAGGGCCAGGGGGGACACTGAAGCTTTCTTT. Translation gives CASSPRARGDTEAFF.

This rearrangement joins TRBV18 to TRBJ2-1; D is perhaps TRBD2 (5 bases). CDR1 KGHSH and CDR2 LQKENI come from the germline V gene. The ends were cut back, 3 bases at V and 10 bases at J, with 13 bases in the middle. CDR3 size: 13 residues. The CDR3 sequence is CASSPEGLGEQFF. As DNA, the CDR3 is TGTGCCAGCTCACCCGAGGGTTTGGGCGAGCAGTTCTTC. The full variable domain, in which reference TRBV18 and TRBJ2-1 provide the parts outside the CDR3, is NAGVMQNPRHLVRRRGQEARLRCSPMKGHSHVYWYRQLPEEGLKFMVYLQKENIIDESGMPKERFSAEFPKEGPSILRIQQVVRGDSAAYFCASSPEGLGEQFFGPGTRLTVL.

The CDR3 nucleotides read TGTGCCAGCAGCTCCGCCGGACAGGTTGTTTCCGGGGAGCTGTTTTTT. It specifies CASSSAGQVVSGELFF. V usage is TRBV28 and J usage is TRBJ2-2; the match to TRBD1 covers 7 bases. Germline lookup yields CDR1 MDHEN and CDR2 SYDVKM. The CDR3 is 16 residues long. Unmatched junction bases numbered 13, after V lost 6 bases and J lost 6 bases.